These T cell receptor beta chains were read from a single sample in a study of PD-1 blockade in classical Hodgkin lymphoma. Some clones are missing from TCRdb's copy, which holds only in-frame ones; the method was immunoSEQ multiplex PCR. The sample lists 20,000 to 30,000 clones, approximately 64% seen once, with approximately 12% in the top ten. The source was peripheral blood mononuclear cells (PBMCs), collected before the second cycle of nivolumab. Receptors originate from a human donor with classical Hodgkin lymphoma. The CDR3 runs from the conserved cysteine through the conserved F or W. D genes are given only for firm matches. Where a row states a size, it is once, few, many or the class of an expanded clone; other rows omit it.

CDR3aa,CDR3nt,abundance,v_gene,j_gene,d_gene
CASRGQGEAFF,TGTGCCAGCAGGGGACAGGGGGAAGCTTTCTTT,.,TRBV6-6,TRBJ1-1,TRBD1
CASSIVIVGGGELFF,TGTGCCAGTAGTATAGTGATCGTCGGGGGCGGGGAGCTGTTTTTT,.,TRBV19,TRBJ2-2,.
CASTPGPASTDTQYF,TGTGCCAGCACCCCTGGACCAGCTAGCACAGATACGCAGTATTTT,.,TRBV11-3,TRBJ2-3,.
CASSMEAVTGNTIYF,TGTGCCAGTAGTATGGAGGCGGTGACTGGAAACACCATATATTTT,few,TRBV19,TRBJ1-3,.
CASSVSRDNSPLHF,TGTGCCAGCAGCGTAAGCAGGGACAATTCACCCCTCCACTTT,.,TRBV9,TRBJ1-6,.
CASSASEGASTDTQYF,TGTGCCAGCAGTGCTTCTGAGGGGGCGAGCACAGATACGCAGTATTTT,.,TRBV9,TRBJ2-3,TRBD1
CASSYDRVSGNTIYF,TGTGCCAGCAGTTACGACAGAGTCTCTGGAAACACCATATATTTT,.,TRBV6-5,TRBJ1-3,.
CASTPSGHLPQHF,TGTGCCAGCACCCCCTCGGGGCATTTGCCCCAGCATTTT,once,TRBV6-6,TRBJ1-5,.
CASSLFSGETAEAFF,TGTGCCAGCAGCTTATTTTCCGGGGAAACCGCTGAAGCTTTCTTT,.,TRBV11-1,TRBJ1-1,.
CASTKGRVTDTQYF,TGTGCCAGCACCAAAGGTAGGGTCACAGATACGCAGTATTTT,few,TRBV9,TRBJ2-3,.
CASSSNVRGPHPDTQYF,TGTGCCAGCAGCTCAAACGTAAGGGGCCCCCACCCAGATACGCAGTATTTT,.,TRBV21-1,TRBJ2-3,.
CASSQYWGVYEQYF,TGTGCCAGCAGTCAATATTGGGGAGTCTACGAGCAGTACTTC,.,TRBV6-5,TRBJ2-7,.
CASSRLAGTPYNEQFF,TGTGCCAGCAGTCGCTTAGCCGGGACACCCTACAATGAGCAGTTCTTC,once,TRBV28,TRBJ2-1,.
CASSRPSGSNNEQFF,TGTGCCAGCAGTCGTCCTAGCGGGAGTAACAATGAGCAGTTCTTC,once,TRBV6-5,TRBJ2-1,TRBD2
CASSDIFSYEQYF,TGTGCCAGCAGCGATATTTTCTCCTACGAGCAGTACTTC,.,TRBV14,TRBJ2-7,.
CASSSPKNYEQYF,TGTGCCAGCAGTTCACCCAAGAACTACGAGCAGTACTTC,.,TRBV6-5,TRBJ2-7,.
CASSQDPAGRTQYF,TGCGCCAGCAGCCAAGATCCGGCAGGCCGGACCCAGTACTTC,few,TRBV4-3,TRBJ2-5,.
CASLAGYNEQFF,TGTGCCAGCCTGGCGGGGTACAATGAGCAGTTCTTC,few,TRBV5-6,TRBJ2-1,.
CASSVARGETQYF,TGTGCCAGCAGTGTTGCCAGGGGGGAGACCCAGTACTTC,.,TRBV25-1,TRBJ2-5,TRBD1
CASSLGSGGASTDTQYF,TGTGCCAGCAGCTTGGGCAGCGGGGGAGCTAGCACAGATACGCAGTATTTT,.,TRBV5-5,TRBJ2-3,TRBD2
CASSLDRGGQETQYF,TGTGCCAGCAGCTTGGACCGGGGGGGGCAAGAGACCCAGTACTTC,.,TRBV5-6,TRBJ2-5,TRBD2
CAISERTGALKAGNTIYF,TGTGCCATCAGTGAGCGGACAGGGGCTTTAAAGGCCGGAAACACCATATATTTT,once,TRBV10-3,TRBJ1-3,TRBD1
CASSLSGRASTDTQYF,TGTGCCAGCAGCCTCAGCGGGAGGGCTAGCACAGATACGCAGTATTTT,.,TRBV7-9,TRBJ2-3,TRBD2
CASSQRGGEFF,TGTGCCAGCAGTCAAAGGGGAGGGGAGTTCTTC,medium-sized,TRBV28,TRBJ2-1,TRBD2
CASRGTGVGQPQHF,TGTGCCAGCAGGGGGACGGGGGTAGGCCAGCCCCAGCATTTT,.,TRBV6-6,TRBJ1-5,.
CASSWGGRGTGELFF,TGTGCCAGCAGTTGGGGCGGGAGGGGGACCGGGGAGCTGTTTTTT,.,TRBV2,TRBJ2-2,TRBD2
CASSPGIGRTEAFF,TGTGCCAGCAGTCCAGGGATCGGGCGCACTGAAGCTTTCTTT,once,TRBV6-1,TRBJ1-1,.